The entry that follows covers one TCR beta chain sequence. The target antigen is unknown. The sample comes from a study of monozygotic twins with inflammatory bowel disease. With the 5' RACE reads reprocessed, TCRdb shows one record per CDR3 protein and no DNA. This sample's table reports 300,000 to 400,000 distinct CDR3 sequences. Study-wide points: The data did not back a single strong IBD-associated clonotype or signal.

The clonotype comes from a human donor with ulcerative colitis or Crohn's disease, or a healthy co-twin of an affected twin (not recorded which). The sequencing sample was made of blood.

CDR3 region: CASSFKESREAFF. The chain has TRBV7-8 and TRBJ1-1. The CDR3 is 13 amino acids. Per germline, CDR1 SGHVS and CDR2 FQNEAQ.